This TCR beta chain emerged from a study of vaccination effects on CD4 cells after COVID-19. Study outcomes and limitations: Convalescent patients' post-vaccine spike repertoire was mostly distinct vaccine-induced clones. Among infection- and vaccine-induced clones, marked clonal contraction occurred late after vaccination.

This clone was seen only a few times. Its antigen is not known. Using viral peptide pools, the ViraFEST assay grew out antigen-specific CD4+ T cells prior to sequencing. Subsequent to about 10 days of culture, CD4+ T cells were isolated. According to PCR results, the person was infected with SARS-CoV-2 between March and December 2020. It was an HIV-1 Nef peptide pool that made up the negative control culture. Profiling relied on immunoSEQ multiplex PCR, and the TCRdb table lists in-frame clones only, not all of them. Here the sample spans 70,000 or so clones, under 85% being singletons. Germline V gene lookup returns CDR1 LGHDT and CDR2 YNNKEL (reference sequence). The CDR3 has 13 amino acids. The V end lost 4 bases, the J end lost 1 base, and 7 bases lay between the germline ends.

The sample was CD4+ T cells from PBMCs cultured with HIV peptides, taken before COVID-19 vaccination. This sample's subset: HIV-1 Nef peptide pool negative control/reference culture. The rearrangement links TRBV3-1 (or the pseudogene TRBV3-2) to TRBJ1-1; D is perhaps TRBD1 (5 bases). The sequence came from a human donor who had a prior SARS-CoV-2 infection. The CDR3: CASSPTGNTEAFF. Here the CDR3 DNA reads TGTGCCAGCAGCCCAACAGGGAACACTGAAGCTTTCTTT.